This T cell receptor (beta chain) was captured in a study of low-dose radiotherapy and immunotherapy resistance in tumors. Study overall: Cohort 1 was treated with 0.5 Gy per fraction at 2-week intervals, amounting to 6.5 Gy overall. From cycle 1 day 1, patients took oral aspirin 300 mg every day for four cycles.

Time point of the sample: before trial treatment. This clonotype was observed many times. Trimming cost V 6 bases and J 4 bases; bases outside gene matches: 15. CDR3 length: 17 residues. Germline V gene data show CDR1 as SQVTM and CDR2 as ANQGSEA. TRAV- and TRBV-specific primers, spanning alpha and beta chains, primed first-strand cDNA. A roughly 22-cycle PCR with a constant-region primer and V-primer adapter amplified TCRs. After the mRNA was isolated, it was amplified using in vitro transcription. TCRdb re-called the reads through MiXCR, storing one row per CDR3 protein. This table holds over 65,000 distinct CDR3 sequences, 18% found once.

This TCR came from a male donor with prostate cancer. J is TRBJ2-2 and V is TRBV29-1, with 9 bases aligning to TRBD2. The sample consisted of PBMCs, taken before treatment. CDR3 sequence reads: CSVPSGGGAWGTGELFF. DNA for the CDR3: TGCAGCGTGCCTTCTGGCGGGGGGGCTTGGGGCACCGGGGAGCTGTTTTTT.